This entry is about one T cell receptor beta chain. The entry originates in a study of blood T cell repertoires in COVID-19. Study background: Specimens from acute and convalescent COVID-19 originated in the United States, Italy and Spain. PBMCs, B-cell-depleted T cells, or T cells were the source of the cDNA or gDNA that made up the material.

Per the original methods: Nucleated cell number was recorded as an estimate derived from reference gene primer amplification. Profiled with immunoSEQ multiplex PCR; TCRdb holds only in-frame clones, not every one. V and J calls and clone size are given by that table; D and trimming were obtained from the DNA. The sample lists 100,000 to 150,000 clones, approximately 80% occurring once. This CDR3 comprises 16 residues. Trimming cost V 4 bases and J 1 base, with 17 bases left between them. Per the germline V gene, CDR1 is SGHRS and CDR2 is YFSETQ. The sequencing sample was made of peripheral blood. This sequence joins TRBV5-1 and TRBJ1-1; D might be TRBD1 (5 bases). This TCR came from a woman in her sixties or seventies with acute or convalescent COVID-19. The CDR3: CASSPSVGGENTEAFF. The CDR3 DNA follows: TGCGCCAGCAGCCCCTCTGTCGGGGGGGAGAACACTGAAGCTTTCTTT.